The clone carrying this T cell receptor beta chain was seen a handful of times. What it recognizes is unknown. These data are taken from a study of neoadjuvant nivolumab and ipilimumab in lung cancer. Study-level background: Nivolumab 3 mg/kg was given days 1, 15 and 29, plus ipilimumab 1 mg/kg day 1 in combination. Study-wide findings and caveats: Higher pretherapy blood TCR richness went with higher resected-tumor richness. TCR richness and clonality were higher in tumors than adjacent uninvolved lung. TCR sequencing covered a small number of samples.

There are 13 residues in the CDR3. Germline CDR1 LNHNV, CDR2 YYDKDF (reference sequence). Trimming took off 5 bases at V and 3 bases at J, with 10 bases between the two ends. Here immunoSEQ multiplex PCR was the method, and the copy in TCRdb shows in-frame clones only, minus some. This table has roughly 23,000 clones, approximately 86% appearing once. V and J are TRBV15 and TRBJ1-1; D gene uncertain. Sequencing was performed on peripheral blood, taken before neoadjuvant nivolumab, alone or with ipilimumab. This TCR came from an adult with non-small cell lung cancer. The CDR3 bases are TGTGCCACCAGCCTAGAGTCGGACACTGAAGCTTTCTTT. Translating gives CATSLESDTEAFF.